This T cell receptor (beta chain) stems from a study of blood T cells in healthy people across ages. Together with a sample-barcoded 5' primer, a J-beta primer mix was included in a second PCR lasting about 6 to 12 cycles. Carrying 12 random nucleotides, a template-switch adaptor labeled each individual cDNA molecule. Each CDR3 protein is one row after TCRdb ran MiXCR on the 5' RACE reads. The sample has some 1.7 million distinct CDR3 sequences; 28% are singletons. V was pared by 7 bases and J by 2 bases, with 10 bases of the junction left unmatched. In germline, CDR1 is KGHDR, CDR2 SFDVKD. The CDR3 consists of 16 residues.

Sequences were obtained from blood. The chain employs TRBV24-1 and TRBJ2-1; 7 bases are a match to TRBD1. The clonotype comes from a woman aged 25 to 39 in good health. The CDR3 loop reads CATSDDRVATYNEQFF. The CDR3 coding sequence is TGTGCCACCAGCGACGACAGGGTCGCTACCTACAATGAGCAGTTCTTC.